A single sample gave rise to the 19 T cell receptor beta chains below, sequenced in a study of cytomegalovirus exposure and HLA in healthy donors. The PCR was carried out with 60 Vbeta primers and 13 Jbeta primers. Using immunoSEQ multiplex PCR, the repertoire was profiled, and TCRdb retains in-frame clones only, with some absent. This table holds 150,000 to 200,000 clones, 80% found once. Source material: PBMCs. The receptors were sampled from a man aged 40-49 years in good health and CMV-seropositive.

The CDR3: CASSPPDRDRGFYEQYF. The DNA for the CDR3 is TGTGCCAGCAGCCCGCCAGACCGGGACAGGGGGTTCTACGAGCAGTACTTC. The chain combines TRBV21-1 with TRBJ2-7; the D segment call TRBD1 is taken from the table without a DNA check. TRBV21-1 is annotated as a pseudogene. The CDR3 covers 17 residues.

The rearrangement links TRBV9 to TRBJ1-2; 8 bases map to TRBD1. The J segment lost 11 bases and the V segment lost 4 bases, leaving 16 bases of the junction unmatched. CDR3 length: 15 amino acids. CDR1 is SGDLS and CDR2 is YYNGEE in the germline V gene. The CDR3 DNA sequence: TGTGCCAGCAGCCCCGCCGGGACAGGAATGAGGAGATACACCTTC. Encoded protein: CASSPAGTGMRRYTF.

The chain joins TRBV6-5 to TRBJ2-7; TRBD1 might be the D (6 bases). The CDR3 has 15 residues. V was trimmed by 4 bases and J by 6 bases, leaving 19 bases between them. CDR1 MNHEY and CDR2 SVGAGI come from the germline V gene. The CDR3 DNA follows: TGTGCCAGCAGTTCTCGAATCGTAGGGGGTCGCGAGCAGTACTTC. Its protein is CASSSRIVGGREQYF.

This clone was counted only a few times. V usage is TRBV5-6 and J usage is TRBJ2-3, with TRBD1 identical over 7 bases. Germline V gives CDR1 SGHDT, CDR2 YYEEEE. V was pared by 5 bases and J by 3 bases, with 3 bases of the junction left unmatched. This CDR3 region has 13 residues. As DNA, the CDR3 is TGTGCCAGCAGGGGACAGATTACAGATACGCAGTATTTT. Protein: CASRGQITDTQYF.

J is TRBJ2-3 and V is TRBV28, with a possible D match to TRBD2 (5 bases). This CDR3 is built from 17 residues. Germline CDR1 is MDHEN and CDR2 is SYDVKM. Trimming took 6 bases from V and 4 from J, leaving 23 bases between them. CDR3 nucleotides: TGTGCCAGCAGACTACTTCACATGGACTCCCGGGCAGATACGCAGTATTTT. Translation: CASRLLHMDSRADTQYF.

The chain combines TRBV18 with TRBJ2-7; perhaps TRBD2 as D (5 bases). V was shortened by 3 bases and J by 3 bases, with 12 bases between the two germline ends. Germline-derived CDR1 and CDR2 are KGHSH and LQKENI. CDR3 size: 14 residues. CDR3 sequence: CASSPLAQNYEQYF. In nucleotides, the CDR3 is TGTGCCAGCTCACCTCTAGCCCAGAACTACGAGCAGTACTTC.

In the case of this clone: At one end, the junction sequence differs from germline, possibly due to a read error. The chain uses TRBV7-9 and TRBJ1-2; 9 bases match TRBD1. Germline V gene lookup returns CDR1 SEHNR and CDR2 FQNEAQ (reference sequence). The CDR3 runs 17 residues. The CDR3 region has the DNA TGTTCCAGCAGCTTAGAGGACAGGGGAATATGGGACTATGGCTACACCTTC. As protein: CSSSLEDRGIWDYGYTF.

This clone has just a few counts. The gene calls are TRBV6-5 and TRBJ1-6; D ambiguous. The CDR3 has 12 amino acids. V shed 7 bases and J shed 7 bases, with 8 bases lying between them. The germline V gene encodes CDR1 MNHEY and CDR2 SVGAGI. The CDR3 reads CASKGGNSPLHF. The CDR3, as DNA: TGTGCCAGCAAGGGAGGAAATTCACCCCTCCACTTT.

This clone occurred once. The rearrangement joins TRBV15 to TRBJ2-7; D possibly corresponds to TRBD1 (5 bases). The CDR3 spans 14 residues. Trimming removed 1 base from V and 4 bases from J, with 11 bases in between. CDR1 is LNHNV and CDR2 is YYDKDF in the germline V gene (reference sequence). In DNA form, the CDR3 reads TGTGCCACCAGCAGAGTACCGACAGCTTACGAGCAGTACTTC. Translation gives CATSRVPTAYEQYF. Full variable domain (remainder filled in from reference TRBV15 and TRBJ2-7): DAMVIQNPRYQVTQFGKPVTLSCSQTLNHNVMYWYQQKSSQAPKLLFHYYDKDFNNEADTPDNFQSRRPNTSFCFLDIRSPGLGDTAMYLCATSRVPTAYEQYFGPGTRLTVT.

This clone has a single count. This rearrangement joins TRBV5-4 to TRBJ2-5; 9 positions agree with TRBD2. Germline-derived CDR1 and CDR2 are SGHNT and YYREEE (reference sequence). CDR3 size: 15 residues. Trimming at V came to 1 base and at J to 0 bases, leaving 1 base not matched to a gene. CDR3: CASSLSGGYQETQYF. The CDR3 coding sequence is TGTGCCAGCAGCTTGAGCGGGGGGTACCAAGAGACCCAGTACTTC.

The rearrangement links TRBV6-6 to TRBJ1-6; 7 nucleotides line up with TRBD1. This CDR3 region has 14 residues. Germline CDR1 MNHNY, CDR2 SVGAGI (reference sequence). J was trimmed by 9 bases and V by 6 bases; bases with no gene match: 8. The CDR3 DNA follows: TGTGCCAGCAGCACCGACAGGGTTGGTTCACCCCTCCACTTT. This codes for CASSTDRVGSPLHF.

The V call is TRBV5-1, the J call TRBJ2-7, with TRBD1 as a possible D gene (5 bases). Trimming removed 5 bases at V and 3 bases at J, with 9 bases between. Germline assignment: CDR1 SGHRS and CDR2 YFSETQ. CDR3 size: 12 residues. CDR3 nucleotide sequence: TGCGCCAGCAGACCCGACAGCTACGAGCAGTACTTC. This encodes CASRPDSYEQYF. The whole variable domain, filled in from reference TRBV5-1 and TRBJ2-7, reads KAGVTQTPRYLIKTRGQQVTLSCSPISGHRSVSWYQQTPGQGLQFLFEYFSETQRNKGNFPGRFSGRQFSNSRSEMNVSTLELGDSALYLCASRPDSYEQYFGPGTRLTVT.

The chain combines TRBV9 with TRBJ2-7, with 7 bases aligning to TRBD1. Germline assignment: CDR1 SGDLS and CDR2 YYNGEE. This CDR3 spans 14 amino acids. V was clipped by 0 bases and J by 1 base; unmatched bases: 1. CDR3 DNA sequence: TGTGCCAGCAGCGTAGGCAGGGGGTCCTACGAGCAGTACTTC. Translated: CASSVGRGSYEQYF.

The chain combines TRBV7-8 with TRBJ2-5; 11 nucleotides agree with TRBD2. V was pared by 5 bases and J by 2 bases, with 4 bases of the junction left unmatched. The CDR3 is 15 amino acids. Germline V gives CDR1 SGHVS, CDR2 FQNEAQ. Here the CDR3 reads CASSPTSGEQETQYF. Here the CDR3 DNA reads TGTGCCAGCAGCCCGACTAGCGGGGAACAAGAGACCCAGTACTTC. Looking up the rest from reference TRBV7-8 and TRBJ2-5 gives the full variable domain: GAGVSQSPRYKVAKRGQDVALRCDPISGHVSLFWYQQALGQGPEFLTYFQNEAQLDKSGLPSDRFFAERPEGSVSTLKIQRTQQEDSAVYLCASSPTSGEQETQYFGPGTRLLVL.

The chain employs TRBV7-2 and TRBJ2-3; a possible D gene is TRBD2 (6 bases). V shed 6 bases and J shed 5 bases, with 15 bases lying between them. The CDR3 sequence is 14 residues long. The germline V gene has CDR1 SGHTA and CDR2 FQGNSA. The CDR3, as DNA: TGTGCCAGCAGGAACCCGGGGGAGAGAGATACGCAGTATTTT. Its protein product is CASRNPGERDTQYF.

The chain employs TRBV30 and TRBJ1-6, with 8 bases lining up with TRBD1. In germline, CDR1 is GTSNPN, CDR2 SVGIG (reference sequence). The CDR3 length is 15 residues. V lost 4 bases to trimming and J lost 3 bases; unmatched junction nucleotides: 5. The CDR3 here is CAWNTGGGYNSPLHF. CDR3 nucleotides: TGTGCCTGGAACACAGGGGGGGGCTATAATTCACCCCTCCACTTT.

This chain links TRBV28 with TRBJ1-1, with 8 bases that match TRBD1. J was trimmed by 5 bases and V by 10 bases; bases with no gene match: 9. Germline V gene sequence: CDR1 MDHEN, CDR2 SYDVKM. This CDR3 region has 13 residues. DNA of the CDR3: TGTGCCACCAACACAGGGGGACGAACTGAAGCTTTCTTT. Its protein is CATNTGGRTEAFF.

This chain joins TRBV4-1 and TRBJ2-1; possible D gene TRBD1, 6 bases. Germline assignment: CDR1 MGHRA and CDR2 YSYEKL. The V gene lost 0 bases and the J gene lost 0 bases, with 9 bases spanning the gap. The CDR3 is 16 residues long. CDR3 loop: CASSQEGGSSYNEQFF. The CDR3 DNA reads TGCGCCAGCAGCCAAGAAGGGGGAAGCTCCTACAATGAGCAGTTCTTC.

The chain has TRBV27 and TRBJ2-7; D not resolved. Germline-derived CDR1 and CDR2 are MNHEY and SMNVEV (reference sequence). The CDR3 extends over 13 amino acids. Trimming took off 8 bases at V and 2 bases at J, with 13 bases between the two ends. CDR3 sequence reads: CASGYYLTYEQYF. DNA for the CDR3: TGTGCCAGCGGGTACTACTTAACCTACGAGCAGTACTTC.